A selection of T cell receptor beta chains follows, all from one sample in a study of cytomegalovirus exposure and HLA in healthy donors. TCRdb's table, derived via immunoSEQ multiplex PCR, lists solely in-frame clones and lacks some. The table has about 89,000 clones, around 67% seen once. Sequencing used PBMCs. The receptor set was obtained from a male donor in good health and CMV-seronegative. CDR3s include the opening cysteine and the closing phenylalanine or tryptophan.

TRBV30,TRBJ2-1,CAWSKRGEQFF
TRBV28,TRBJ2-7,CASNSADGLAGSQYF
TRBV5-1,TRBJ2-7,CASSFKLAGHYEQYF
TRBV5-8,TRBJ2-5,CASGQKETQYF
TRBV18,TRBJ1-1,CASSLGQGQGLTEAFF
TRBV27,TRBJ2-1,CAISPGLGRNEQFF
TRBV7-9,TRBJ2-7,CASSLRGAPKPYEQYF
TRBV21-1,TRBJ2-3,CASGVVFSGRGTDTQYF
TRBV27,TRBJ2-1,CASSLQGQGTNEQFF
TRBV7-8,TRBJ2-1,CASSPLLADNEQFF
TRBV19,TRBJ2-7,CASSIRTGSYEQYF
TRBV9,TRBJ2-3,CASSEPGTGGADTQYF
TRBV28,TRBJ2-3,CASSPRVYVAGGADTQYF
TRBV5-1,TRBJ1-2,CASSLGTGGNYGYTF
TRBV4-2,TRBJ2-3,CASSQEFSGEDTQYF
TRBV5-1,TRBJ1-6,CASSLVEGGNSPLHF
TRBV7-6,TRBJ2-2,CASSRTSGRGAGELFF
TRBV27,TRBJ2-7,CASSFEDRPYEQYF
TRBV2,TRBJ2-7,CASNPGAGKYYEQYF
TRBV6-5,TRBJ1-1,CASSYLEGNTEAFF
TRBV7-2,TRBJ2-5,CASSLARGQETQYF
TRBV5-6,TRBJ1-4,CASSVQGYREKLFF
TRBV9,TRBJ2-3,CASSARLAGDPPDTQYF
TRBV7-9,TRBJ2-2,CASSVGQGATGELFF
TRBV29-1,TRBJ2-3,CSSGAGPADTQYF
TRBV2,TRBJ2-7,CASSEGRGRPYEQYF
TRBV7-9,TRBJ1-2,CASSPVGGYGYTF
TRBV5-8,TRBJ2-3,CASSLTGVSTDTQYF
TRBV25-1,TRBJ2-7,CASSEGGITYEQYF
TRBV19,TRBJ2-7,CASSKQGQQYF
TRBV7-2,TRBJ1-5,CASSLAFGQGALGNQPQHF
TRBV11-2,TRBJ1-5,CASSWSPGDNQPQHF
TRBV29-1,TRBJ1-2,CSVAIGGAYGYTF
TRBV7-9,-,CASSSTGQGAEYEQYF
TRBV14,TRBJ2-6,CASSRTGQGFFGANVLTF
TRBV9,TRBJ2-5,CASSVVGTSGSQETQYF
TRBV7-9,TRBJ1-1,CASSLVPGNTEAFF
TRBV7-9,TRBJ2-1,CASTQRTSGSEQFF
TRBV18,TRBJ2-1,CASSPQDWAYNEQFF
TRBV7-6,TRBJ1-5,CASSLQANQPQHF
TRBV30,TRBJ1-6,CAWGAYNSPLHF
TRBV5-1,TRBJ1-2,CASSLGLNQGGYGYTF